This entry lists 7 T cell receptor beta chains sequenced from one sample in a study of identical twins. TCRdb redid the calling of the 5' RACE reads with MiXCR, one entry per CDR3 protein. The data hold 250,000 to 300,000 distinct CDR3 sequences, with roughly 10% observed a single time. This same sample was also part of a study on yellow fever vaccine responses in identical twins.

Source material: CD8+ T cells sorted from blood. These receptors all come from a woman between 18 and 29 years old in good health.

The table lists this clonotype with a few counts. The CDR3 protein is CASSVDGTPLNRELFF. The CDR3 region has the DNA TGTGCCAGCAGCGTGGACGGGACACCCCTTAATAGGGAGCTGTTTTTT. V gene TRBV9 combines with J gene TRBJ2-2; a weak D match, TRBD1 (6 bases). The ends were cut back, 2 bases at V and 9 bases at J, with 20 bases in the middle. Germline V gene lookup returns CDR1 SGDLS and CDR2 YYNGEE. This CDR3 has 16 residues. Looking up the rest from reference TRBV9 and TRBJ2-2 gives the full variable domain: DSGVTQTPKHLITATGQRVTLRCSPRSGDLSVYWYQQSLDQGLQFLIQYYNGEERAKGNILERFSAQQFPDLHSELNLSSLELGDSALYFCASSVDGTPLNRELFFGEGSRLTVL.

This clonotype was seen only a few times. J is TRBJ2-1 and V is TRBV5-6, with TRBD2 as a possible D gene (5 bases). The germline V gene encodes CDR1 SGHDT and CDR2 YYEEEE. The CDR3 runs to 18 residues. V was trimmed by 4 bases and J by 4 bases, leaving 24 bases between them. In nucleotides, the CDR3 is TGTGCCAGCAGCACGCGGGCGAGCACAGCGATTTTTTACAATGAGCAGTTCTTC. It codes for CASSTRASTAIFYNEQFF.

The chain carries TRBV7-9 and TRBJ1-2, with a possible D match to TRBD1 (5 bases). V was clipped by 2 bases and J by 8 bases, with 15 bases between them. Germline lookup yields CDR1 SEHNR and CDR2 FQNEAQ (reference sequence). CDR3 length: 14 amino acids. CDR3 sequence (DNA): TGTGCCAGCAGCTTAAGGCGGGGGAGTGAAGGCTACACCTTC. Its translation: CASSLRRGSEGYTF.

The sample holds a few counts of this clonotype. V is TRBV7-9 and J is TRBJ1-2; tentatively, D is TRBD1 (6 bases). The CDR3 extends over 15 amino acids. Trimming pared 1 base from V and 4 bases from J, leaving 13 bases between. CDR1 and CDR2 (germline): SEHNR, FQNEAQ (reference sequence). The CDR3 protein is CASSLEAGASYGYTF. CDR3 nucleotide sequence: TGTGCCAGCAGCTTAGAGGCAGGGGCGAGCTATGGCTACACCTTC.

This clonotype was seen at least ten times. The chain combines TRBV29-1 with TRBJ2-7; TRBD2 agrees at 11 bases. The length of the CDR3 is 13 residues. The V segment lost 6 bases and the J segment 1 base; nucleotides outside the gene matches: 2. CDR1 and CDR2 (germline): SQVTM, ANQGSEA. CDR3 nucleotides: TGCAGCGTCCTAGCGGGGGGTTCCTACGAGCAGTACTTC. Amino acid sequence: CSVLAGGSYEQYF.

This clonotype came up many times. The chain combines TRBV2 with TRBJ2-1, with D hard to call. The CDR3 runs 15 residues. Germline V CDR1 and CDR2: SNHLY, FYNNEI. V was cut by 3 bases and J by 0 bases, with 9 bases left in between. The chain's CDR3 is CASSDFQSSYNEQFF. CDR3 nucleotides: TGTGCCAGCAGTGATTTTCAGTCCTCCTACAATGAGCAGTTCTTC.

The rearrangement uses TRBV7-9 and TRBJ2-7, with D possibly matching TRBD2 (6 bases). Germline CDR1 is SEHNR and CDR2 is FQNEAQ (reference sequence). V lost 5 bases and J 7 bases, leaving 18 bases between the germline ends. The CDR3 consists of 14 residues. This CDR3 reads CASSPPRGWWEQYF. DNA for the CDR3: TGTGCCAGCAGCCCCCCCCGGGGGTGGTGGGAGCAGTACTTC.